Below are 6 T cell receptor beta chains sequenced from a single sample in a study of T cell responses to AZD1222 COVID-19 vaccine. Generated by immunoSEQ multiplex PCR, the TCRdb table keeps only in-frame clones and is missing some. There are roughly 140,000 clones in the sample; around 88% occur only once, and about 15% lies in the top ten. The specimen was peripheral blood, collected on day 0 of AZD1222 vaccination. The receptors were sampled from an adult in good health.

This sequence joins TRBV7-9 and TRBJ2-7; tentatively, D is TRBD2 (6 bases). CDR3 size: 13 residues. V lost 7 bases and J 3 bases, leaving 13 bases between the germline ends. CDR1 and CDR2 from the germline V gene are SEHNR and FQNEAQ (reference sequence). The CDR3 is CASMRDSHYEQYF. As DNA, the CDR3 is TGTGCCAGCATGCGGGACTCACACTACGAGCAGTACTTC.

The rearrangement uses TRBV7-8 and TRBJ1-2; possible D gene TRBD1, 6 bases. The length of the CDR3 is 17 residues. Per the germline V gene, CDR1 is SGHVS and CDR2 is FQNEAQ. Between the trimmed V and J ends, which lost 5 bases and 4 bases, there was a span of 23 bases. CDR3 bases: TGTGCCAGCAGCGCCGGACATGGGGGCGGCACCAGCTATGGCTACACCTTC. Encoded protein: CASSAGHGGGTSYGYTF.

The chain has TRBV24-1 and TRBJ1-2; D is undetermined. The V end lost 6 bases, the J end lost 2 bases, and 12 bases lay between the germline ends. This CDR3 region has 14 residues. Germline V gene sequence: CDR1 KGHDR, CDR2 SFDVKD. The CDR3, as DNA: TGTGCCACCAGTTCGGCGGGATCGAACTATGGCTACACCTTC. It translates to CATSSAGSNYGYTF.

The V call is TRBV11-2, the J call TRBJ2-7; D is possibly TRBD1 (6 bases). Trimming left V 2 bases short and J 1 base short, with 9 bases between. This CDR3 spans 14 amino acids. Per germline, CDR1 SGHAT and CDR2 FQNNGV. For the CDR3, the DNA is TGTGCCAGCAGCTTATCCAGGGGTTCCTACGAGCAGTACTTC. This encodes CASSLSRGSYEQYF.

V and J are TRBV6-5 and TRBJ1-1; TRBD1 is a possible D gene (5 bases). V was cut by 5 bases and J by 0 bases, with 10 bases left in between. The CDR3 has 14 residues. Germline-derived CDR1 and CDR2 are MNHEY and SVGAGI. The CDR3 spells CASSLDRVNTEAFF. The CDR3 nucleotides read TGTGCCAGCAGTCTCGACAGAGTGAACACTGAAGCTTTCTTT.

This chain links TRBV7-2 with TRBJ2-5, with D hard to call. Trimming took 1 base from V and 3 from J, leaving 12 bases between them. CDR1 is SGHTA and CDR2 is FQGNSA in the germline V gene. The CDR3 is 15 amino acids. The CDR3 region is CASSLEGLLKETQYF. Here the CDR3 DNA reads TGTGCCAGCAGCTTAGAGGGTCTACTCAAAGAGACCCAGTACTTC.